Each of the 28 T cell receptor beta chains below was sequenced from the same sample in a study of CD8+ T cells in alopecia areata. Reverse transcription of extracted RNA yielded cDNA, which provided the sequencing template. TCRdb keeps only in-frame clones here, not all; method: immunoSEQ multiplex PCR. The sample has fewer than 150,000 clones; about 61% are singletons. Material for sequencing was CD4+ T cells sorted from blood. The source is a human donor in good health.

This chain connects TRBV27 to TRBJ2-7; D gene ambiguous. CDR1 is MNHEY and CDR2 is SMNVEV in the germline V gene (reference sequence). This CDR3 comprises 14 residues. Trimming cost V 6 bases and J 2 bases, with 14 bases left between them. In DNA form, the CDR3 reads TGTGCCAGCAGGGAGTATAGGCAGACCTACGAGCAGTACTTC. Translated, it gives CASREYRQTYEQYF.

The chain is built from TRBV6-5 and TRBJ1-2; 7 nucleotides match TRBD1. CDR1 MNHEY and CDR2 SVGAGI come from the germline V gene. Trimming took 6 bases from V and 4 from J; bases not matched to a gene: 2. The CDR3 sequence is 12 residues long. CDR3 region: CASRDRVYGYTF. The CDR3 nucleotides read TGTGCCAGCAGAGACAGGGTCTATGGCTACACCTTC.

The V gene is TRBV29-1, the J gene TRBJ1-1; D is ambiguous. The CDR3 has 14 residues. Germline V gene data show CDR1 as SQVTM and CDR2 as ANQGSEA. V dropped 4 bases and J dropped 1 base, with 13 bases sitting between them. The chain's CDR3 is CSVGVHRENTEAFF. Here the CDR3 DNA reads TGCAGCGTTGGTGTCCACCGAGAGAACACTGAAGCTTTCTTT.

This clone was seen a single time. The chain joins TRBV7-2 to TRBJ2-2, with TRBD1 matching 9 bases. The germline CDR1 and CDR2 sequences are SGHTA and FQGNSA. The CDR3 totals 17 residues. V gave up 0 bases and J gave up 1 base; unmatched junction bases: 3. CDR3 sequence (DNA): TGTGCCAGCAGCTTAGCTCCGGGACAGGGGAACACCGGGGAGCTGTTTTTT. Translation: CASSLAPGQGNTGELFF.

The sample holds a few counts of this clone. The V gene is TRBV6-5, the J gene TRBJ1-2; 8 nucleotides line up with TRBD1. V gave up 6 bases and J gave up 5 bases; unmatched junction bases: 2. Germline CDR1 reads MNHEY; CDR2 reads SVGAGI. The CDR3 extends over 12 amino acids. The CDR3 reads CASRDREYGYTF. CDR3 bases: TGTGCCAGCAGGGACAGGGAATATGGCTACACCTTC.

This clone was counted at least ten times. The V gene is TRBV7-9, the J gene TRBJ1-4; 7 positions agree with TRBD1. The CDR3 extends over 14 amino acids. Germline assignment: CDR1 SEHNR and CDR2 FQNEAQ (reference sequence). V shed 4 bases and J 7 bases; nucleotides not matched to a gene: 6. The CDR3 coding sequence is TGTGCCAGCAGCTCTCAGGGGGGCGGTGAAAAACTGTTTTTT. This encodes CASSSQGGGEKLFF.

This clone has a single count. The CDR3, as DNA: TGTGCCTGGACCAGGGGGACACTCTTGGCCGGGGAGCTGTTTTTT. Translation gives CAWTRGTLLAGELFF. The gene calls are TRBV30 and TRBJ2-2; 7 bases are shared with TRBD1. With V trimmed by 4 bases and J by 6 bases, 11 bases remained unmatched. Germline CDR1 GTSNPN, CDR2 SVGIG (reference sequence). CDR3 size: 15 residues.

By share, this clone counts as medium-sized. The chain has TRBV2 and TRBJ1-1; D gene unclear. Trimming took off 5 bases at V and 7 bases at J, with 20 bases between the two ends. CDR1 and CDR2 (germline): SNHLY, FYNNEI. This CDR3 has 15 amino acids. CDR3 DNA: TGTGCCAGCAGTATCGGTAGCCTCCCGGGGAATGAAGCTTTCTTT. It translates to CASSIGSLPGNEAFF. Drawing the rest from reference TRBV2 and TRBJ1-1, the complete variable domain is EPEVTQTPSHQVTQMGQEVILRCVPISNHLYFYWYRQILGQKVEFLVSFYNNEISEKSEIFDDQFSVERPDGSNFTLKIRSTKLEDSAMYFCASSIGSLPGNEAFFGQGTRLTVV.

The rearrangement links TRBV5-4 to TRBJ1-2; 8 bases fit TRBD1. V was pared by 9 bases and J by 3 bases, with 4 bases of the junction left unmatched. The CDR3 has 12 amino acids. Germline assignment: CDR1 SGHNT and CDR2 YYREEE (reference sequence). Written as DNA, the CDR3 is TGTGCCACCGGACAGGGAGACTATGGCTACACCTTC. This encodes CATGQGDYGYTF.

This rearrangement joins TRBV18 to TRBJ2-3; D may be TRBD1 or TRBD2 (6 bases each). This CDR3 contains 14 residues. V was shortened by 4 bases and J by 5 bases, with 13 bases between the two germline ends. CDR1 and CDR2 (germline): KGHSH, LQKENI. The CDR3 sequence: CASSLGGPGDTQYF. CDR3 DNA: TGTGCCAGCTCACTTGGGGGGCCCGGAGATACGCAGTATTTT.

The CDR3 DNA is TGTGCCAGCAGCTTGGCCGTGGGAGGTCCAGATACGCAGTATTTT. Amino acids: CASSLAVGGPDTQYF. This chain joins TRBV7-2 and TRBJ2-3; perhaps TRBD2 as D (6 bases). Germline V gives CDR1 SGHTA, CDR2 FQGNSA. Trimming pared 3 bases from V and 4 bases from J, leaving 14 bases between. CDR3 length: 15 residues.

The CDR3: CAISWTGGSDTQYF. The CDR3 DNA reads as TGTGCCATCAGTTGGACTGGCGGGTCAGATACGCAGTATTTT. The chain carries TRBV10-3 and TRBJ2-3; D perhaps matches TRBD2 (5 bases). Germline V gene data show CDR1 as ENHRY and CDR2 as SYGVKD. V gave up 5 bases and J gave up 4 bases, with 13 bases separating them. CDR3 length: 14 amino acids.

V gene TRBV18 combines with J gene TRBJ2-7, with a tentative D call TRBD1 (5 bases). The CDR3 runs 14 residues. Germline V gene lookup returns CDR1 KGHSH and CDR2 LQKENI. Trimming pared 6 bases from V and 0 bases from J, leaving 12 bases between. CDR3 DNA: TGTGCCAGCTCCCCCTCCCAGGGCTCCTACGAGCAGTACTTC. Its translation: CASSPSQGSYEQYF.

V gene TRBV9 combines with J gene TRBJ2-2; 8 positions match TRBD2. The V segment lost 4 bases and the J segment 14 bases; nucleotides outside the gene matches: 7. The germline CDR1 and CDR2 sequences are SGDLS and YYNGEE. This CDR3 is built from 12 residues. The CDR3 region is CASSTTGGPLFF. CDR3 sequence (DNA): TGTGCCAGCAGCACCACGGGGGGGCCACTGTTTTTT.

The V and J genes are TRBV29-1 and TRBJ1-1; TRBD1 is a possible D gene (5 bases). The CDR3 has 11 residues. The germline gives CDR1 SQVTM, CDR2 ANQGSEA. With 3 bases removed from V and 7 bases from J, the gap between germline ends came to 9 bases. The CDR3: CSVDPGHEAFF. CDR3 sequence (DNA): TGCAGCGTTGACCCGGGGCATGAAGCTTTCTTT.

The chain has TRBV5-1 and TRBJ1-1; 7 bases map to TRBD1. The CDR3 runs to 14 residues. Germline CDR1 and CDR2: SGHRS and YFSETQ. Germline trimming cut 6 bases from V and 5 bases from J; bases unmatched to any gene: 10. The CDR3: CASTEQGQDTEAFF. The DNA for the CDR3 is TGCGCCAGCACAGAACAGGGGCAGGATACTGAAGCTTTCTTT.

This rearrangement joins TRBV29-1 to TRBJ2-7; D is unresolved. CDR3 length: 11 residues. Trimming took 2 bases from V and 5 from J, leaving 7 bases between them. The germline V gene has CDR1 SQVTM and CDR2 ANQGSEA. The CDR3 DNA follows: TGCAGCGTTGAACAATTCGACGAGCAGTACTTC. It specifies CSVEQFDEQYF.

This clone has only a few counts. The rearrangement uses TRBV6-6 and TRBJ2-2, with D perhaps matching TRBD2 (6 bases). V gave up 0 bases and J gave up 4 bases, with 9 bases separating them. CDR1 is MNHNY and CDR2 is SVGAGI in the germline V gene (reference sequence). The CDR3 consists of 15 residues. CDR3 in amino acids: CASSYSGGRTGELFF. The CDR3 DNA reads TGTGCCAGCAGTTACTCAGGAGGGCGCACCGGGGAGCTGTTTTTT.

The gene calls are TRBV2 and TRBJ2-3; 9 nucleotides align to TRBD2. CDR3 length: 13 residues. V lost 4 bases to trimming and J lost 7 bases; unmatched junction nucleotides: 3. The V gene's germline CDR1 is SNHLY and CDR2 FYNNEI. The CDR3 loop is CASSGSGGNTQYF. The CDR3 region has the DNA TGTGCCAGCAGTGGTAGCGGGGGAAATACGCAGTATTTT.

This clone turned up a few times. V gene TRBV28 combines with J gene TRBJ1-4, with D hard to call. Per germline, CDR1 MDHEN and CDR2 SYDVKM. V was shortened by 5 bases and J by 13 bases, with 17 bases between the two germline ends. This CDR3 is 13 amino acids long. CDR3 sequence reads: CASSNAGRPRLFF. In DNA form, the CDR3 reads TGTGCCAGCAGTAACGCAGGACGGCCGCGACTGTTTTTT.

The chain combines TRBV29-1 with TRBJ2-4; D gene unclear. The V gene's germline CDR1 is SQVTM and CDR2 ANQGSEA. Trimming left V 5 bases short and J 5 bases short, with 4 bases between. The CDR3 loop spans 10 amino acids. The CDR3 bases are TGCAGCGTTCACGAAAACATTCAGTACTTC. Encoded protein: CSVHENIQYF.

This clone showed up just a few times. The V and J genes are TRBV28 and TRBJ2-5; TRBD1 or TRBD2 may be the D gene (6 bases each). CDR3 length equals 14 residues. V was cut by 3 bases and J by 0 bases, with 8 bases left in between. Germline CDR1 and CDR2: MDHEN and SYDVKM. In DNA, the CDR3 is TGTGCCAGCAGTTTGGGGGGCAACCAAGAGACCCAGTACTTC. It yields the protein CASSLGGNQETQYF.

In its sample, this clone was seen a few times. The chain carries TRBV5-4 and TRBJ2-3; the match to TRBD2 covers 13 bases. The CDR3 is 16 residues long. V lost 4 bases and J lost 7; bases outside the gene matches: 9. Germline CDR1 reads SGHNT; CDR2 reads YYREEE (reference sequence). The CDR3 DNA reads as TGTGCCAGCAGCACACTAGCGGGGGGGCCGTTGCATACGCAGTATTTT. It specifies CASSTLAGGPLHTQYF.

The chain joins TRBV29-1 to TRBJ2-2; D possibly uses TRBD1 or TRBD2 (7 bases each). This CDR3 is 13 amino acids long. The V gene's germline CDR1 is SQVTM and CDR2 ANQGSEA. With 6 bases removed from V and 4 bases from J, the gap between germline ends came to 12 bases. The CDR3 region is CSVSRGGTGELFF. The CDR3 bases are TGCAGCGTCTCCAGGGGGGGCACCGGGGAGCTGTTTTTT.

This clone has a handful of counts. The chain is built from TRBV29-1 and TRBJ2-2, with 7 bases matching TRBD1. There are 14 residues in the CDR3. Per germline, CDR1 SQVTM and CDR2 ANQGSEA. Trimming cost V 4 bases and J 8 bases; bases outside gene matches: 10. CDR3 DNA sequence: TGCAGCGTTGTCGGGACAGCCTCTACGGGGGAGCTGTTTTTT. Translated, it gives CSVVGTASTGELFF.

The CDR3, as DNA: TGTGCCAGCAGCTCAGGGTCCGCGGGTCAAGAGACCCAGTACTTC. This sequence encodes CASSSGSAGQETQYF. The rearrangement uses TRBV7-9 and TRBJ2-5; D may match TRBD1 or TRBD2 (5 bases each). This CDR3 is built from 15 residues. The germline V and J ends were trimmed by 4 bases and 2 bases, with 14 bases remaining between them. CDR1 is SEHNR and CDR2 is FQNEAQ in the germline V gene (reference sequence).

The rearrangement joins TRBV6-5 to TRBJ1-3; no firm D call. This CDR3 has 15 residues. Trimming shortened V by 6 bases and J by 0 bases, and 12 bases separated the two germline ends. The germline gives CDR1 MNHEY, CDR2 SVGAGI. The CDR3: CASSRGPSSGNTIYF. The CDR3 DNA sequence: TGTGCCAGCAGCCGAGGACCGAGCTCTGGAAACACCATATATTTT.

V gene TRBV12-5 combines with J gene TRBJ2-2, with a tentative D call TRBD2 (7 bases). The V end lost 3 bases, the J end lost 5 bases, and 13 bases lay between the germline ends. Germline loops: CDR1 LGHNT, CDR2 FRNRAP. This CDR3 has 15 residues. CDR3 nucleotide sequence: TGTGCTAGTGGTTTTAACGGGGGGCAAACCGGGGAGCTGTTTTTT. It encodes CASGFNGGQTGELFF. The entire variable domain, with the rest obtained from reference TRBV12-5 and TRBJ2-2, is as follows: DARVTQTPRHKVTEMGQEVTMRCQPILGHNTVFWYRQTMMQGLELLAYFRNRAPLDDSGMPKDRFSAEMPDATLATLKIQPSEPRDSAVYFCASGFNGGQTGELFFGEGSRLTVL.